One sample yielded the 21 T cell receptor beta chains listed below, sequenced in a study of T cell responses to AZD1222 COVID-19 vaccine. Libraries were prepared by immunoSEQ multiplex PCR; TCRdb keeps only in-frame clonotypes and omits some of them. The sample yields roughly 130,000 clones, roughly nine tenths seen once. The source was peripheral blood, collected 28 days after the second AZD1222 dose. The receptors stem from an adult who received the AZD1222 COVID-19 vaccine.

The chain carries TRBV2 and TRBJ2-5; D not resolved. Germline V gives CDR1 SNHLY, CDR2 FYNNEI. Trimming took 10 bases from V and 5 from J, leaving 17 bases between them. This CDR3 spans 13 amino acids. This CDR3 reads CAIPTARDETQYF. CDR3 DNA: TGTGCCATCCCGACGGCCCGAGATGAGACCCAGTACTTC. Using reference TRBV2 and TRBJ2-5 for the parts outside the CDR3, the full variable domain is EPEVTQTPSHQVTQMGQEVILRCVPISNHLYFYWYRQILGQKVEFLVSFYNNEISEKSEIFDDQFSVERPDGSNFTLKIRSTKLEDSAMYFCAIPTARDETQYFGPGTRLLVL.

The rearrangement joins TRBV12-3 or TRBV12-4 to TRBJ2-7; D not certain. This CDR3 region has 11 residues. V lost 3 bases and J lost 8, with 8 bases in between. In nucleotides, the CDR3 is TGTGCCAGCAGTTTTGGCAGCCAGCAGTACTTC. Translation: CASSFGSQQYF.

This chain connects TRBV5-4 to TRBJ1-2; the match to TRBD1 covers 9 bases. Germline V gives CDR1 SGHNT, CDR2 YYREEE (reference sequence). V was clipped by 4 bases and J by 4 bases; unmatched bases: 5. CDR3 size: 14 residues. The CDR3 region is CASSERDRVYGYTF. For the CDR3, the DNA is TGTGCCAGCAGCGAGAGGGACAGGGTCTATGGCTACACCTTC. Variable domain in full (rest from reference TRBV5-4 and TRBJ1-2): ETGVTQSPTHLIKTRGQQVTLRCSSQSGHNTVSWYQQALGQGPQFIFQYYREEENGRGNFPPRFSGLQFPNYSSELNVNALELDDSALYLCASSERDRVYGYTFGSGTRLTVV.

V is TRBV5-1 and J is TRBJ1-1; D call uncertain. The CDR3 is 13 amino acids. Trimming cost V 3 bases and J 1 base, with 7 bases left between them. Germline CDR1 and CDR2: SGHRS and YFSETQ. The CDR3 is CASSSGSNTEAFF. DNA of the CDR3: TGCGCCAGCAGCTCCGGTTCGAACACTGAAGCTTTCTTT.

V and J are TRBV27 and TRBJ1-5; TRBD1 might be the D (6 bases). Trimming removed 3 bases from V and 6 bases from J, with 12 bases in between. Per germline, CDR1 MNHEY and CDR2 SMNVEV (reference sequence). The CDR3 has 14 residues. CDR3 loop: CASSLIQGSQPQHF. The CDR3 DNA is TGTGCCAGCAGTTTGATACAGGGAAGTCAGCCCCAGCATTTT.

This rearrangement joins TRBV11-2 to TRBJ1-1; D gene ambiguous. The germline V and J ends were trimmed by 2 bases and 1 base, with 5 bases remaining between them. This CDR3 has 13 residues. Germline assignment: CDR1 SGHAT and CDR2 FQNNGV. The CDR3 reads CASSLSRNTEAFF. In nucleotides, the CDR3 is TGTGCCAGCAGCTTATCACGGAACACTGAAGCTTTCTTT. The entire variable domain, with the rest obtained from reference TRBV11-2 and TRBJ1-1, is as follows: EAGVAQSPRYKIIEKRQSVAFWCNPISGHATLYWYQQILGQGPKLLIQFQNNGVVDDSQLPKDRFSAERLKGVDSTLKIQPAKLEDSAVYLCASSLSRNTEAFFGQGTRLTVV.

This chain links TRBV29-1 with TRBJ1-2; tentatively, D is TRBD1 (6 bases). CDR1 is SQVTM, CDR2 ANQGSEA, per germline. The CDR3 runs 14 residues. V was shortened by 4 bases and J by 3 bases, with 15 bases between the two germline ends. The CDR3 protein is CSVGGGQLYYGYTF. The CDR3, as DNA: TGCAGCGTTGGGGGGGGGCAGCTATACTATGGCTACACCTTC.

Here the CDR3 reads CASSFDSNYGYTF. CDR3 bases: TGTGCCAGTAGTTTTGACAGTAACTATGGCTACACCTTC. J is TRBJ1-2 and V is TRBV19, with D tentatively TRBD1 (5 bases). The ends were cut back, 5 bases at V and 1 base at J, with 8 bases in the middle. The CDR3 has 13 amino acids. The germline V gene has CDR1 LNHDA and CDR2 SQIVND (reference sequence). Looking up the rest from reference TRBV19 and TRBJ1-2 gives the full variable domain: DGGITQSPKYLFRKEGQNVTLSCEQNLNHDAMYWYRQDPGQGLRLIYYSQIVNDFQKGDIAEGYSVSREKKESFPLTVTSAQKNPTAFYLCASSFDSNYGYTFGSGTRLTVV.

The V gene is TRBV15, the J gene TRBJ2-5; maybe TRBD2 (7 bases). The V and J ends lost 5 bases and 4 bases respectively, with 17 bases between them. The CDR3 loop spans 15 amino acids. The germline V gene encodes CDR1 LNHNV and CDR2 YYDKDF (reference sequence). The CDR3 region has the DNA TGTGCCACCAGCTCTGGGGGGGGAGGGGGAGAGACCCAGTACTTC. It translates to CATSSGGGGGETQYF.

This rearrangement joins TRBV11-2 to TRBJ2-2, with 8 bases aligning to TRBD2. J gave up 1 base and V 1 base, and 5 bases lay outside the gene matches. CDR1 SGHAT and CDR2 FQNNGV come from the germline V gene. The CDR3 spans 17 residues. CDR3 DNA sequence: TGTGCCAGCAGCTTAGGATGGGGACTAGAGAACACCGGGGAGCTGTTTTTT. This sequence encodes CASSLGWGLENTGELFF.

This clone was recorded once. V and J are TRBV2 and TRBJ2-5; D gene ambiguous. Germline CDR1 SNHLY, CDR2 FYNNEI. The CDR3 consists of 12 residues. The V end was cut by 6 bases, the J end by 3 bases, with 8 bases between. Here the CDR3 reads CASRHREETQYF. In nucleotides, the CDR3 is TGTGCCAGCAGACACAGAGAAGAGACCCAGTACTTC.

This chain links TRBV29-1 with TRBJ2-3; a possible D gene is TRBD2 (5 bases). With 2 bases removed from V and 0 bases from J, the gap between germline ends came to 12 bases. The CDR3 contains 15 residues. Germline CDR1 and CDR2: SQVTM and ANQGSEA. The DNA for the CDR3 is TGCAGCGTTGAATTACTGAGGGATAGCACAGATACGCAGTATTTT. Protein: CSVELLRDSTDTQYF.

The chain is built from TRBV5-1 and TRBJ2-7; 11 nucleotides match TRBD2. Germline trimming cut 5 bases from V and 2 bases from J; bases unmatched to any gene: 6. CDR1 is SGHRS and CDR2 is YFSETQ in the germline V gene. CDR3 length equals 15 residues. The DNA for the CDR3 is TGCGCCAGCAGTCGTACGACTAGCGGGACCTACGAGCAGTACTTC. This sequence encodes CASSRTTSGTYEQYF. The variable domain in full, completed from reference TRBV5-1 and TRBJ2-7, reads KAGVTQTPRYLIKTRGQQVTLSCSPISGHRSVSWYQQTPGQGLQFLFEYFSETQRNKGNFPGRFSGRQFSNSRSEMNVSTLELGDSALYLCASSRTTSGTYEQYFGPGTRLTVT.

Only one count was recorded for this clone. The chain employs TRBV5-1 and TRBJ1-1; TRBD1 matches 9 bases. V shed 2 bases, J shed 4 bases, and the junction held 3 bases outside the gene matches. From germline, CDR1 is SGHRS and CDR2 YFSETQ. This CDR3 has 14 amino acids. This CDR3 is CASSLQGASTEAFF. CDR3 DNA: TGCGCCAGCAGCTTACAGGGGGCGTCCACTGAAGCTTTCTTT.

This chain joins TRBV6-4 and TRBJ2-3; D unclear. Trimming shortened V by 3 bases and J by 1 base, and 11 bases separated the two germline ends. Germline V lookup: CDR1 MRHNA, CDR2 SNTAGT. This CDR3 region has 15 residues. CDR3 nucleotide sequence: TGTGCCAGCAGTGAAGGTAGTACCGGCACAGATACGCAGTATTTT. Its translation: CASSEGSTGTDTQYF.

Remarks on this clone: One junction end does not reproduce the germline sequence, and a read error may be involved. The rearrangement joins TRBV28 to TRBJ2-5; D is possibly TRBD2 (5 bases). Germline lookup yields CDR1 MDHEN and CDR2 SYDVKM. This CDR3 is 13 amino acids long. The CDR3 loop reads CTSSGEGTETQYF. The DNA for the CDR3 is TGTACCAGCTCAGGAGAGGGCACGGAGACCCAGTACTTC. Drawing the rest from reference TRBV28 and TRBJ2-5, the complete variable domain is DVKVTQSSRYLVKRTGEKVFLECVQDMDHENMFWYRQDPGLGLRLIYFSYDVKMKEKGDIPEGYSVSREKKERFSLILESASTNQTSMYLCTSSGEGTETQYFGPGTRLLVL.

This chain uses TRBV5-1 with TRBJ1-1, with D perhaps matching TRBD1 (5 bases). CDR3 size: 14 residues. Germline lookup yields CDR1 SGHRS and CDR2 YFSETQ. Trimming took off 2 bases at V and 1 base at J, with 9 bases between the two ends. The CDR3, as DNA: TGCGCCAGCAGCTTACGACAGCAGAACACTGAAGCTTTCTTT. Protein sequence: CASSLRQQNTEAFF.

This chain connects TRBV19 to TRBJ1-1, with D possibly TRBD1 on 5 matching bases. CDR3 length: 14 amino acids. Germline V CDR1 and CDR2: LNHDA, SQIVND (reference sequence). Trimming removed 2 bases from V and 5 bases from J, with 12 bases in between. DNA for the CDR3: TGTGCCAGTAGTATACCAGGGCAGGAGACTGAAGCTTTCTTT. Amino acid sequence: CASSIPGQETEAFF. Full variable domain (missing parts from reference TRBV19 and TRBJ1-1): DGGITQSPKYLFRKEGQNVTLSCEQNLNHDAMYWYRQDPGQGLRLIYYSQIVNDFQKGDIAEGYSVSREKKESFPLTVTSAQKNPTAFYLCASSIPGQETEAFFGQGTRLTVV.

Only a few counts were recorded for this clone. The chain carries TRBV12-3 or TRBV12-4 and TRBJ2-5; D gene unclear. V lost 1 base and J 7 bases, leaving 7 bases between the germline ends. CDR3 length: 12 residues. CDR3 region: CASSLVASTQYF. The CDR3 DNA sequence: TGTGCCAGCAGTTTAGTAGCTTCGACCCAGTACTTC.

V is TRBV29-1 and J is TRBJ2-1; the match to TRBD1 covers 11 bases. V shed 5 bases and J 7 bases; nucleotides not matched to a gene: 10. The CDR3 extends over 15 amino acids. CDR1 and CDR2 (germline): SQVTM, ANQGSEA. CDR3 sequence reads: CSVTLGQGVGNEQFF. The CDR3 coding sequence is TGCAGCGTTACCCTGGGACAGGGGGTCGGAAATGAGCAGTTCTTC.

This chain uses TRBV29-1 with TRBJ1-2; TRBD1 aligns across 12 bases. Germline assignment: CDR1 SQVTM and CDR2 ANQGSEA. The CDR3 contains 13 residues. V was clipped by 6 bases and J by 7 bases; unmatched bases: 6. The CDR3 nucleotides read TGCAGCGTACCGGGACAGGGGGCCGGTGGCTACACCTTC. Protein product: CSVPGQGAGGYTF.